Here is one T cell receptor (beta chain) with its context. The record originates from a study of CD8+ T cells in alopecia areata. Germline V CDR1 and CDR2: MNHNY, SVGAGI (reference sequence). V was trimmed by 0 bases and J by 0 bases, leaving 9 bases between them. The CDR3 is 16 residues long. Researchers took lesional scalp punch biopsies and peripheral blood from people who were alopecia areata patients. Following extraction, RNA underwent reverse transcription to cDNA, which served as the sequencing template. TCRdb's copy holds only in-frame clones and misses some; the assay was immunoSEQ multiplex PCR. This table holds 50,000 to 70,000 clones, about 40% found once.

The TCR sequence derives from a human donor with alopecia areata. The material sequenced was NKG2D-low CD8+ T cells sorted from blood. This sequence joins TRBV6-6 and TRBJ2-1; D remains ambiguous. The CDR3 here is CASSYSAHTSYNEQFF. The CDR3 DNA is TGTGCCAGCAGTTACTCGGCGCACACCTCCTACAATGAGCAGTTCTTC.